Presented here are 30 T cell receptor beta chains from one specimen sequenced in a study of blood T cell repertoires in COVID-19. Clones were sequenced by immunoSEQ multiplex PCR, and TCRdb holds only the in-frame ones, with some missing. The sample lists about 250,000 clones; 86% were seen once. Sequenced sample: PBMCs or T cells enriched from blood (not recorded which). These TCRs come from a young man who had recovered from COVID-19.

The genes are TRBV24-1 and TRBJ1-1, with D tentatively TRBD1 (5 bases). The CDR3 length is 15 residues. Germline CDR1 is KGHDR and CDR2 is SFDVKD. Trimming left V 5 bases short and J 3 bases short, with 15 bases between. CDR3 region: CATSGSGLVDTEAFF. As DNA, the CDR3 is TGTGCCACCAGTGGCTCAGGGCTCGTGGACACTGAAGCTTTCTTT.

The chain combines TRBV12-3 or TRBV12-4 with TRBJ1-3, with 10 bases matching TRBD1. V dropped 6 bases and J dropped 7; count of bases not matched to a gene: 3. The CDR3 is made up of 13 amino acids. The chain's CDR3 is CASSDRGPNTIYF. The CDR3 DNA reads TGTGCCAGCAGCGACAGGGGGCCTAACACCATATATTTT.

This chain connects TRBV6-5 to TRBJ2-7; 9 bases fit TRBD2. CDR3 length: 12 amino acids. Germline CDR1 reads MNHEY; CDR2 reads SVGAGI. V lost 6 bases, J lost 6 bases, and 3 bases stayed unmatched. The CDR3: CASRGLAAEQYF. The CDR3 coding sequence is TGTGCCAGCAGGGGACTAGCAGCCGAGCAGTACTTC.

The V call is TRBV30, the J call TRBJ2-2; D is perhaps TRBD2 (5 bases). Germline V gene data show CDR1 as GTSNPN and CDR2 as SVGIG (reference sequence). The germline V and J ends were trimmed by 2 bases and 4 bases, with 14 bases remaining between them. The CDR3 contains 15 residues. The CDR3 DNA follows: TGTGCCTGGAGTACCTCCAACGGGGTCACCGGGGAGCTGTTTTTT. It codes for CAWSTSNGVTGELFF.

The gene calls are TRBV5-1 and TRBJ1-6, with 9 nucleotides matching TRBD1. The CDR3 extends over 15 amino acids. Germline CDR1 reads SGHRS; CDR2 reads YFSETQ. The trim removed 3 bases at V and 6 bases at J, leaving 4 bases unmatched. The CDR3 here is CASSWTGVVNSPLHF. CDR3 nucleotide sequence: TGCGCCAGCAGCTGGACAGGGGTGGTTAATTCACCCCTCCACTTT.

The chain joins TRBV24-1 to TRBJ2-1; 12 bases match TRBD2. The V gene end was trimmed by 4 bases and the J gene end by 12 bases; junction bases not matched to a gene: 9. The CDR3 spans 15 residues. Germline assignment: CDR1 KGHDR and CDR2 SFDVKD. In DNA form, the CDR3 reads TGTGCCACCAGTGAGGGGCCTACTAGCGGGAGGAGGCAGTTCTTC. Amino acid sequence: CATSEGPTSGRRQFF.

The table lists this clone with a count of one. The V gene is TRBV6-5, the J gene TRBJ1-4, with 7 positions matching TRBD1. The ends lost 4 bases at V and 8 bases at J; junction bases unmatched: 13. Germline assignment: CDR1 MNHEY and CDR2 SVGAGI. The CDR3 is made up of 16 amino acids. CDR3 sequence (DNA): TGTGCCAGCAGTTCCCGAGGGGGCAGGTTGCGCGAAAAACTGTTTTTT. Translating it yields CASSSRGGRLREKLFF.

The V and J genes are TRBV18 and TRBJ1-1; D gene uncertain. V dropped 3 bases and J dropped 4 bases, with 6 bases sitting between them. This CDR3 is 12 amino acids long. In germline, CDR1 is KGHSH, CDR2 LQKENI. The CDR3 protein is CASSPLFTEAFF. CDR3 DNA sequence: TGTGCCAGCTCACCCCTTTTCACTGAAGCTTTCTTT.

This CDR3 reads CASSNRETNEKLFF. CDR3 bases: TGTGCCAGCAGTAATAGGGAGACTAATGAAAAACTGTTTTTT. This chain links TRBV6-5 with TRBJ1-4; D remains unclear. The CDR3 contains 14 residues. The V end lost 5 bases, the J end lost 2 bases, and 9 bases lay between the germline ends. CDR1 is MNHEY, CDR2 SVGAGI, per germline.

The CDR3 nucleotides read TGTGCCAGTAGTATCGTATCCTCACCCCTCCACTTT. Amino acid sequence: CASSIVSSPLHF. The chain links TRBV19 to TRBJ1-6; the D is unclear. Trimming pared 3 bases from V and 10 bases from J, leaving 7 bases between. The CDR3 is made up of 12 amino acids. Germline V gene data show CDR1 as LNHDA and CDR2 as SQIVND (reference sequence).

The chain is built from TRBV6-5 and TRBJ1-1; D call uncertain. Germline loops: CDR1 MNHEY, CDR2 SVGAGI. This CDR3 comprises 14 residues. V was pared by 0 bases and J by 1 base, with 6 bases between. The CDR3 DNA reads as TGTGCCAGCAGTTACTCGTACAAGAACACTGAAGCTTTCTTT. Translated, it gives CASSYSYKNTEAFF.

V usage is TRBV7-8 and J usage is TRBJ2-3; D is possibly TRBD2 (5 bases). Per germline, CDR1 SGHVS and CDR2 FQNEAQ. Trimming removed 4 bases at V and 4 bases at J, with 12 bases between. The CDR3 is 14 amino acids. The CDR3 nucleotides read TGTGCCAGCAGCTCCCCGGCTAGCTCAGATACGCAGTATTTT. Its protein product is CASSSPASSDTQYF.

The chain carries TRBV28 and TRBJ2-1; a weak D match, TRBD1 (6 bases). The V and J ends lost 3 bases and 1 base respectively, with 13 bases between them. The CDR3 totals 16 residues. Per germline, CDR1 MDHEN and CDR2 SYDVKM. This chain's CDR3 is CASSFDLRGSYNEQFF. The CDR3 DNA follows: TGTGCCAGCAGTTTTGACTTGAGGGGGTCCTACAATGAGCAGTTCTTC.

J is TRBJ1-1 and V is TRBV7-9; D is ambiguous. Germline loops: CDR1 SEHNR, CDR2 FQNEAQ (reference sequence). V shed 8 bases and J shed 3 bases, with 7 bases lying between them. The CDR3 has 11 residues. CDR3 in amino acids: CASSADTEAFF. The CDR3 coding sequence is TGTGCCAGCTCTGCGGACACTGAAGCTTTCTTT.

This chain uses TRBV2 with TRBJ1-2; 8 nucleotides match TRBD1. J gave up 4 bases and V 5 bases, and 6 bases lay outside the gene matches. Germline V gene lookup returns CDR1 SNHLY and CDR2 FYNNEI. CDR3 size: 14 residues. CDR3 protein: CASSRDRPLYGYTF. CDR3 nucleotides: TGTGCCAGCAGTCGGGACAGGCCACTCTATGGCTACACCTTC. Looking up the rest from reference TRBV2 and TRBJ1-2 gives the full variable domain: EPEVTQTPSHQVTQMGQEVILRCVPISNHLYFYWYRQILGQKVEFLVSFYNNEISEKSEIFDDQFSVERPDGSNFTLKIRSTKLEDSAMYFCASSRDRPLYGYTFGSGTRLTVV.

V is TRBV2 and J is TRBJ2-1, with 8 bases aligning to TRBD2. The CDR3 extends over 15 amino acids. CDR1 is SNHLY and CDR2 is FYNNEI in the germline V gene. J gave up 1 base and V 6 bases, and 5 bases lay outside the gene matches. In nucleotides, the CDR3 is TGTGCCAGCAGCCTTAGCGGGGTATCCTACAATGAGCAGTTCTTC. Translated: CASSLSGVSYNEQFF. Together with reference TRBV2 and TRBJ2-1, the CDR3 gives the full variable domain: EPEVTQTPSHQVTQMGQEVILRCVPISNHLYFYWYRQILGQKVEFLVSFYNNEISEKSEIFDDQFSVERPDGSNFTLKIRSTKLEDSAMYFCASSLSGVSYNEQFFGPGTRLTVL.

DNA of the CDR3: TGTGCCAGCTCACCCGTTGGTAAGGGGTCCTCTGAAGCTTTCTTT. It translates to CASSPVGKGSSEAFF. This rearrangement joins TRBV18 to TRBJ1-1; D is possibly TRBD1 (5 bases). CDR3 length equals 15 residues. Germline-derived CDR1 and CDR2 are KGHSH and LQKENI. V lost 3 bases and J lost 6, with 17 bases in between.

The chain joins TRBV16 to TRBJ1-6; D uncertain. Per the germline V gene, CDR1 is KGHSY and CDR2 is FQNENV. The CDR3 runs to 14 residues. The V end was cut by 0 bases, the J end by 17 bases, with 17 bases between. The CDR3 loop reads CASSQSWTTSQFHF. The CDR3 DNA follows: TGTGCCAGCAGCCAATCTTGGACTACCTCTCAATTCCACTTT.

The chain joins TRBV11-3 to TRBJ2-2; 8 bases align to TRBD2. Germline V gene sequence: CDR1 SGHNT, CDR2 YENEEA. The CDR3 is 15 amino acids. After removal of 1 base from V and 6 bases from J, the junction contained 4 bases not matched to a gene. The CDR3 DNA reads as TGTGCCAGCAGCTTAGCGGGAGGGCCGTCCGGGGAGCTGTTTTTT. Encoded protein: CASSLAGGPSGELFF.

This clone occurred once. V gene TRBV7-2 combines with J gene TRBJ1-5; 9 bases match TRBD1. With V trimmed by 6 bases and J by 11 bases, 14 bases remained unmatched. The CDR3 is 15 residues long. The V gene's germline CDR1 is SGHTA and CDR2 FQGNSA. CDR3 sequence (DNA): TGTGCCAGCAGACCGACAGGGGGTGGTTCGGGAGCCCAGCATTTT. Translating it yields CASRPTGGGSGAQHF.

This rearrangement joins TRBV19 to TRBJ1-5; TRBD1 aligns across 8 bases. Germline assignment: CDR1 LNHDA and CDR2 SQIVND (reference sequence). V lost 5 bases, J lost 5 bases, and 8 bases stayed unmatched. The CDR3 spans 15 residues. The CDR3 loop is CASSRLDRVDQPQHF. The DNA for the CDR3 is TGTGCCAGTAGTCGATTGGACAGGGTAGATCAGCCCCAGCATTTT.

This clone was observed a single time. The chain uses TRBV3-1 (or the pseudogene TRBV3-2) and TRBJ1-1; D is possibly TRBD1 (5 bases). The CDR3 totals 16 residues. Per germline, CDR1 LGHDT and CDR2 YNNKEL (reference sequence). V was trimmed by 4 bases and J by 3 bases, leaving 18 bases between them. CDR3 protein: CASSRPRVGGDTEAFF. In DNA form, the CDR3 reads TGTGCCAGCAGCCGGCCCAGGGTGGGCGGGGACACTGAAGCTTTCTTT.

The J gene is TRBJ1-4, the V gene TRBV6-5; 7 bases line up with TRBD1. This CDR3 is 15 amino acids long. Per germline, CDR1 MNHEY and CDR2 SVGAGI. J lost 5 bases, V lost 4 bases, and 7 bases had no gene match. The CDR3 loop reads CASSSRPTGNEKLFF. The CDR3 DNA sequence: TGTGCCAGCAGTTCCCGACCGACAGGGAATGAAAAACTGTTTTTT.

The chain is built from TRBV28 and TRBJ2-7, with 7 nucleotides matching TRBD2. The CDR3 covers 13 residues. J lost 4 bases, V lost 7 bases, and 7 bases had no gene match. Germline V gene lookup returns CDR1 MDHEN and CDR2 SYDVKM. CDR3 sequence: CASILSGGYEQYF. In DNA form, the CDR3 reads TGTGCCAGCATCCTGTCGGGGGGTTACGAGCAGTACTTC.

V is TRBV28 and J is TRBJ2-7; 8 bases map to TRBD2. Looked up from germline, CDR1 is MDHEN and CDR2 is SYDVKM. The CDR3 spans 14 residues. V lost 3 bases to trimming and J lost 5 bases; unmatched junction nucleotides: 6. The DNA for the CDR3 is TGTGCCAGCAGTTTGGGGACTAGTACCAACGAGCAGTACTTC. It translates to CASSLGTSTNEQYF.

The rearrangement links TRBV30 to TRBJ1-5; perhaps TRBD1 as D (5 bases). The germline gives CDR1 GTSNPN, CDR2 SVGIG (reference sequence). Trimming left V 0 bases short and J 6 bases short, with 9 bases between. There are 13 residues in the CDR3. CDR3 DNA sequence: TGTGCCTGGAGTGTATCCGGGGGTCAGCCCCAGCATTTT. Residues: CAWSVSGGQPQHF.

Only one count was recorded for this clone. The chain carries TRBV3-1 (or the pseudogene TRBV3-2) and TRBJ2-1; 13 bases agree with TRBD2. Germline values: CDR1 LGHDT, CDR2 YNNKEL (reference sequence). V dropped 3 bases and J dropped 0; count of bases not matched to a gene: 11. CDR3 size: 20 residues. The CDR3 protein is CASSHGLAGDGKSSYNEQFF. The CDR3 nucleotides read TGTGCCAGCAGCCACGGACTAGCGGGAGATGGCAAAAGCTCCTACAATGAGCAGTTCTTC.

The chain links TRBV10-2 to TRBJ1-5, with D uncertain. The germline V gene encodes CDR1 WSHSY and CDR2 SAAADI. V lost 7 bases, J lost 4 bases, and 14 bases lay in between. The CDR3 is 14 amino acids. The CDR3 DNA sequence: TGCGCCAGCACTGGAACAGAGATAAATCAGCCCCAGCATTTT. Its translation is CASTGTEINQPQHF.

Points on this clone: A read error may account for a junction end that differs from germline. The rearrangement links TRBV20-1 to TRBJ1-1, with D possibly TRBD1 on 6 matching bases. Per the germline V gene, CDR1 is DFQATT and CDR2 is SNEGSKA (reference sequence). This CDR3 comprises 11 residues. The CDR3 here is CSARGGEWAFF. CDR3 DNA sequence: TGCAGTGCGAGAGGGGGGGAGTGGGCTTTCTTT.

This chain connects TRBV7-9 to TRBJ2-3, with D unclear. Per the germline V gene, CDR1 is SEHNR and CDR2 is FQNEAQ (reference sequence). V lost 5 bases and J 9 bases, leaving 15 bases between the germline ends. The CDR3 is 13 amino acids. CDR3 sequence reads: CASSLRERQTQYF. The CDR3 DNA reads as TGTGCCAGCAGCCTTAGAGAGCGCCAAACGCAGTATTTT.